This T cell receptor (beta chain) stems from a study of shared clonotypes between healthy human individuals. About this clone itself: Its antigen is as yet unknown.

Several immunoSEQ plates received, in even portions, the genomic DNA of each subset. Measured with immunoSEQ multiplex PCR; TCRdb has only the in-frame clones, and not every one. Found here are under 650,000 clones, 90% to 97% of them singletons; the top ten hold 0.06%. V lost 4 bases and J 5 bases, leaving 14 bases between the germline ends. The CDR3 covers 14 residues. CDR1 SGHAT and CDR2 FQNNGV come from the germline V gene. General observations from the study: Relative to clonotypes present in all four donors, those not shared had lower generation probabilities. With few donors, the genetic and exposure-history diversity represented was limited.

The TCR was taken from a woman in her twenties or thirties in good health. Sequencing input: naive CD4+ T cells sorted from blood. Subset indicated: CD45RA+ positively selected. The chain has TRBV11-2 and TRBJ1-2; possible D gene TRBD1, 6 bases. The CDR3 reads CASSSLQGGYGYTF. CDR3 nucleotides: TGTGCCAGCAGCTCGTTACAGGGAGGTTATGGCTACACCTTC.